A single sample is the source of the 22 T cell receptor beta chains below, sequenced in a study of cytomegalovirus exposure and HLA in healthy donors. Primers included in the PCR were 60 Vbeta and 13 Jbeta primers. Clones were read by immunoSEQ multiplex PCR, and TCRdb kept only the in-frame ones, dropping some. The sample includes about 190,000 clones, 81% seen only once; the top ten take more than 1.5%. Sequenced material: PBMCs. The receptors shown here come from a man younger than 35 in good health and CMV-seronegative.

This clone was found once. The chain combines TRBV27 with TRBJ1-1; D remains unclear. Germline CDR1 MNHEY, CDR2 SMNVEV (reference sequence). With 5 bases removed from V and 4 bases from J, the gap between germline ends came to 14 bases. This CDR3 contains 14 residues. CDR3 nucleotides: TGTGCCAGCAGTCTCGCCCCACTGAGCACTGAAGCTTTCTTT. Amino acids: CASSLAPLSTEAFF.

The rearrangement joins TRBV29-1 to TRBJ2-5; TRBD2 matches at 9 bases. Trimming cost V 3 bases and J 2 bases; bases outside gene matches: 4. Germline CDR1 SQVTM, CDR2 ANQGSEA. CDR3 length: 14 amino acids. DNA of the CDR3: TGCAGCGTTGAGGGGCGGGGGGGACAAGAGACCCAGTACTTC. It specifies CSVEGRGGQETQYF.

The genes are TRBV6-6 and TRBJ2-7; 9 nucleotides align to TRBD1. J was trimmed by 5 bases and V by 5 bases; bases with no gene match: 10. The germline V gene has CDR1 MNHNY and CDR2 SVGAGI (reference sequence). The CDR3 consists of 15 residues. CDR3 region: CASSDPGQGFNEQYF. Here the CDR3 DNA reads TGTGCCAGCAGTGACCCTGGACAGGGGTTTAACGAGCAGTACTTC.

This clone came up once. The CDR3 DNA follows: TGTGCCAGCGCGCAAGCGGCTAACTATGGCTACACCTTC. Translating gives CASAQAANYGYTF. The rearrangement uses TRBV2 and TRBJ1-2; no definite D call. This CDR3 comprises 13 residues. Trimming pared 8 bases from V and 0 bases from J, leaving 10 bases between. Germline assignment: CDR1 SNHLY and CDR2 FYNNEI.

The V call is TRBV10-3, the J call TRBJ2-5; D is perhaps TRBD1 (5 bases). V dropped 3 bases and J dropped 0 bases, with 23 bases sitting between them. The CDR3 runs 19 residues. Germline assignment: CDR1 ENHRY and CDR2 SYGVKD. This CDR3 reads CAISEVIGDSRLYQETQYF. In DNA, the CDR3 is TGTGCCATCAGTGAAGTTATAGGGGATTCGCGATTGTACCAAGAGACCCAGTACTTC.

V gene TRBV7-6 combines with J gene TRBJ2-1; 12 bases agree with TRBD2. Germline CDR1 reads SGHVS; CDR2 reads FNYEAQ. The CDR3 totals 19 residues. The ends lost 3 bases at V and 0 bases at J; junction bases unmatched: 9. As DNA, the CDR3 is TGTGCCAGCAGCTTTACTAGCGGGAGGATCCCGAGCTCCTACAATGAGCAGTTCTTC. It codes for CASSFTSGRIPSSYNEQFF.

The rearrangement links TRBV7-8 to TRBJ1-1; 8 bases map to TRBD1. The CDR3 totals 14 residues. V lost 5 bases and J lost 3; bases outside the gene matches: 5. Germline CDR1 and CDR2: SGHVS and FQNEAQ. CDR3 DNA sequence: TGTGCCAGCAGCGTACAGGGGGTGGACACTGAAGCTTTCTTT. It translates to CASSVQGVDTEAFF.

This clone was observed a handful of times. This chain links TRBV15 with TRBJ2-3, with 11 positions matching TRBD2. CDR3 size: 15 residues. Germline V gene lookup returns CDR1 LNHNV and CDR2 YYDKDF (reference sequence). V lost 4 bases and J lost 5; bases outside the gene matches: 5. The CDR3 is CATSISGTSGDTQYF. The DNA of the CDR3 is TGTGCCACCAGCATATCCGGGACTAGCGGAGATACGCAGTATTTT.

CDR3 nucleotide sequence: TGTGCCAGCAGCTTGGGACAGGGGGCAGGTGGGGCCAACGTCCTGACTTTC. It is translated as CASSLGQGAGGANVLTF. The chain uses TRBV5-4 and TRBJ2-6, with 10 bases identical to TRBD1. In germline, CDR1 is SGHNT, CDR2 YYREEE (reference sequence). V lost 0 bases, J lost 3 bases, and 3 bases stayed unmatched. The CDR3 covers 17 residues.

The rearrangement joins TRBV10-3 to TRBJ2-7, with D perhaps matching TRBD2 (6 bases). CDR1 and CDR2 (germline): ENHRY, SYGVKD. V lost 9 bases and J lost 3, with 18 bases in between. There are 14 residues in the CDR3. The CDR3 reads CAIGRAGGHYEQYF. The DNA of the CDR3 is TGTGCCATAGGTAGGGCAGGAGGGCACTACGAGCAGTACTTC.

The gene calls are TRBV4-1 and TRBJ2-7; possibly TRBD1 for D (6 bases). Germline-derived CDR1 and CDR2 are MGHRA and YSYEKL. Trimming shortened V by 4 bases and J by 3 bases, and 13 bases separated the two germline ends. The CDR3 runs to 14 residues. In nucleotides, the CDR3 is TGCGCCAGCAGCCCAAGCAGGGGTTACTACGAGCAGTACTTC. It codes for CASSPSRGYYEQYF.

The chain joins TRBV9 to TRBJ2-1; 10 bases align to TRBD2. The V segment lost 1 base and the J segment 6 bases; nucleotides outside the gene matches: 7. Germline lookup yields CDR1 SGDLS and CDR2 YYNGEE. CDR3 length: 16 amino acids. CDR3 sequence: CASSVRGTSVTNEQFF. Here the CDR3 DNA reads TGTGCCAGCAGCGTAAGGGGGACTAGCGTTACCAATGAGCAGTTCTTC.

The J gene is TRBJ2-1, the V gene TRBV27; possible D gene TRBD2, 5 bases. The length of the CDR3 is 15 residues. Germline V gene lookup returns CDR1 MNHEY and CDR2 SMNVEV (reference sequence). Trimming stripped 5 bases from V and 0 bases from J, with 11 bases between. CDR3 nucleotides: TGTGCCAGCAGTGCCCGGGGTAGCTCCTACAATGAGCAGTTCTTC. Translated, it gives CASSARGSSYNEQFF.

The rearrangement links TRBV5-6 to TRBJ2-1, with unresolved D. V dropped 7 bases and J dropped 3 bases, with 11 bases sitting between them. The germline V gene has CDR1 SGHDT and CDR2 YYEEEE. The CDR3 loop spans 13 amino acids. This chain's CDR3 is CASWQFGYNEQFF. As DNA, the CDR3 is TGTGCCAGCTGGCAGTTTGGCTACAATGAGCAGTTCTTC.

The chain carries TRBV7-6 and TRBJ2-7, with 13 bases lining up with TRBD2. Germline CDR1 is SGHVS and CDR2 is FNYEAQ. Trimming took 5 bases from V and 2 from J; bases not matched to a gene: 3. There are 15 residues in the CDR3. Here the CDR3 reads CASSPGLAGAYEQYF. As DNA, the CDR3 is TGTGCCAGCAGCCCCGGACTAGCGGGGGCCTACGAGCAGTACTTC.

The chain employs TRBV2 and TRBJ1-6, with 7 bases fitting TRBD1. The junction had 6 bases not matched to a gene; V was cut back by 6 bases and J by 4 bases. This CDR3 is built from 15 residues. Germline V gene lookup returns CDR1 SNHLY and CDR2 FYNNEI. The CDR3 sequence is CASREGASYNSPLHF. CDR3 DNA sequence: TGTGCCAGCAGGGAGGGGGCGAGTTATAATTCACCCCTCCACTTT.

This clone was counted once. This rearrangement joins TRBV4-1 to TRBJ2-7; the D gene is possibly TRBD1 (6 bases). Looked up from germline, CDR1 is MGHRA and CDR2 is YSYEKL. The CDR3 spans 15 residues. V dropped 4 bases and J dropped 2 bases, with 15 bases sitting between them. The CDR3 is CASSPSQGLTYEQYF. The CDR3, as DNA: TGCGCCAGCAGCCCAAGTCAGGGGCTCACCTACGAGCAGTACTTC.

A few counts support this clone. This chain joins TRBV9 and TRBJ1-3; TRBD1 agrees at 7 bases. The germline V gene encodes CDR1 SGDLS and CDR2 YYNGEE. Unmatched junction bases numbered 7, after V lost 2 bases and J lost 2 bases. The CDR3 covers 16 residues. The CDR3 sequence: CASSVGPGGAGNTIYF. Here the CDR3 DNA reads TGTGCCAGCAGCGTCGGGCCAGGGGGTGCTGGAAACACCATATATTTT.

The chain joins TRBV16 to TRBJ2-7; 7 bases are shared with TRBD2. V shed 4 bases and J 2 bases; nucleotides not matched to a gene: 11. From germline, CDR1 is KGHSY and CDR2 FQNENV. The CDR3 totals 16 residues. The CDR3 reads CASSPLGLADTYEQYF. The CDR3 DNA reads TGTGCCAGCAGCCCGCTCGGCCTAGCGGACACCTACGAGCAGTACTTC.

J is TRBJ1-2 and V is TRBV5-1; 10 bases are shared with TRBD1. This CDR3 region has 20 residues. The J segment lost 0 bases and the V segment lost 0 bases, leaving 14 bases of the junction unmatched. Germline loops: CDR1 SGHRS, CDR2 YFSETQ. As DNA, the CDR3 is TGCGCCAGCAGCTTGGGGGGGACAGGGGCTAATGAATGGCCTAACTATGGCTACACCTTC. As protein: CASSLGGTGANEWPNYGYTF.

This chain joins TRBV18 and TRBJ2-1, with D possibly matching TRBD2 (6 bases). Germline lookup yields CDR1 KGHSH and CDR2 LQKENI. Between the trimmed V and J ends, which lost 2 bases and 3 bases, there was a span of 11 bases. The CDR3 runs to 15 residues. CDR3 bases: TGTGCCAGCTCACCAGAGACTAGTCTCTACAATGAGCAGTTCTTC. Translated: CASSPETSLYNEQFF.

The gene calls are TRBV5-1 and TRBJ2-5, with unresolved D. The germline V gene has CDR1 SGHRS and CDR2 YFSETQ. V shed 0 bases and J shed 5 bases, with 11 bases lying between them. This CDR3 spans 14 amino acids. CDR3 residues: CASSLAGGLETQYF. CDR3 nucleotides: TGCGCCAGCAGCTTGGCGGGTGGGTTGGAGACCCAGTACTTC.